One sample yielded the 30 T cell receptor beta chains listed below, sequenced in a study of preoperative IRX-2 immunotherapy in early breast cancer. Documented treatment: preoperative locoregional IRX-2 cytokine immunotherapy. Assay: immunoSEQ multiplex PCR; the TCRdb copy retains only in-frame clones and omits some. The data hold about 43,000 clones, with about 94% observed a single time. The source material was tumor tissue, sampled after IRX-2 immunotherapy. The receptors here all came from a human donor with breast cancer.

V gene TRBV6-4 combines with J gene TRBJ2-1; the D is unclear. The germline CDR1 and CDR2 sequences are MRHNA and SNTAGT. V dropped 10 bases and J dropped 3 bases, with 16 bases sitting between them. The CDR3 is 14 amino acids. This CDR3 reads CATSVGPVYNEQFF. The CDR3 DNA reads as TGTGCCACCAGCGTCGGGCCAGTCTACAATGAGCAGTTCTTC.

The genes are TRBV5-6 and TRBJ2-1; no reliable D call. V lost 4 bases, J lost 9 bases, and 11 bases lay in between. Germline CDR1 is SGHDT and CDR2 is YYEEEE. The CDR3 has 12 amino acids. The CDR3 here is CASSRRIGEQFF. DNA of the CDR3: TGTGCCAGCAGCCGACGCATAGGTGAGCAGTTCTTC. Combining the CDR3 with reference TRBV5-6 and TRBJ2-1 gives the whole variable domain DAGVTQSPTHLIKTRGQQVTLRCSPKSGHDTVSWYQQALGQGPQFIFQYYEEEERQRGNFPDRFSGHQFPNYSSELNVNALLLGDSALYLCASSRRIGEQFFGPGTRLTVL.

V gene TRBV7-9 combines with J gene TRBJ2-5, with D maybe TRBD1 (5 bases). Germline values: CDR1 SEHNR, CDR2 FQNEAQ (reference sequence). This CDR3 has 14 residues. V dropped 0 bases and J dropped 5 bases, with 10 bases sitting between them. CDR3 residues: CASSLAGRAETQYF. The CDR3 DNA follows: TGTGCCAGCAGCTTAGCAGGCAGGGCGGAGACCCAGTACTTC.

The rearrangement uses TRBV28 and TRBJ2-2, with D possibly matching TRBD2 (5 bases). The V gene lost 6 bases and the J gene lost 8 bases, with 16 bases spanning the gap. Germline CDR1 reads MDHEN; CDR2 reads SYDVKM. This CDR3 has 14 amino acids. CDR3 DNA: TGTGCCAGCAGAGGGAGTCCCCTACGGGGGGAGCTGTTTTTT. This gives the protein CASRGSPLRGELFF.

The chain couples TRBV29-1 to TRBJ2-1; 9 bases are a match to TRBD1. In germline, CDR1 is SQVTM, CDR2 ANQGSEA. V was pared by 3 bases and J by 3 bases, with 9 bases of the junction left unmatched. CDR3 length equals 16 residues. The CDR3 nucleotides read TGCAGCGTTGATTTGCCGGACAGGGGAATCTACAATGAGCAGTTCTTC. Amino acid sequence: CSVDLPDRGIYNEQFF.

The V and J genes are TRBV28 and TRBJ1-2, with D unresolved. The germline V gene encodes CDR1 MDHEN and CDR2 SYDVKM. V was trimmed by 6 bases and J by 5 bases, leaving 16 bases between them. There are 14 residues in the CDR3. The CDR3 sequence: CASSHLTRSYGYTF. The CDR3 nucleotides are TGTGCCAGCAGCCATCTGACAAGATCTTATGGCTACACCTTC.

The chain uses TRBV18 and TRBJ1-2, with 8 bases that match TRBD1. This CDR3 region has 16 residues. Germline CDR1 reads KGHSH; CDR2 reads LQKENI. With 3 bases clipped from V and 5 bases from J, the junction kept 11 bases outside the gene matches. CDR3 residues: CASSPELGRGLYGYTF. The CDR3 DNA is TGTGCCAGCTCACCCGAGCTCGGCAGGGGGCTTTATGGCTACACCTTC.

This chain joins TRBV2 and TRBJ2-7; 7 bases align to TRBD2. Germline V gene data show CDR1 as SNHLY and CDR2 as FYNNEI. Losses at the gene ends were 4 bases for V and 2 bases for J; bases not matched to a gene: 2. CDR3 length: 13 residues. The CDR3 loop reads CASSAGGPYEQYF. In DNA form, the CDR3 reads TGTGCCAGCAGTGCGGGGGGTCCCTACGAGCAGTACTTC.

V and J are TRBV9 and TRBJ2-5, with 11 bases identical to TRBD2. The CDR3 totals 17 residues. V lost 0 bases to trimming and J lost 5 bases; unmatched junction nucleotides: 9. CDR1 is SGDLS and CDR2 is YYNGEE in the germline V gene. CDR3 region: CASSVGLAGSLLETQYF. The CDR3 nucleotides are TGTGCCAGCAGCGTAGGACTAGCGGGGTCTTTGCTGGAGACCCAGTACTTC. Supplemented by reference TRBV9 and TRBJ2-5, the full variable domain reads DSGVTQTPKHLITATGQRVTLRCSPRSGDLSVYWYQQSLDQGLQFLIQYYNGEERAKGNILERFSAQQFPDLHSELNLSSLELGDSALYFCASSVGLAGSLLETQYFGPGTRLLVL.

The chain joins TRBV4-2 to TRBJ2-5; maybe TRBD2 (5 bases). CDR3 length: 17 amino acids. Between the trimmed V and J ends, which lost 5 bases and 3 bases, there was a span of 22 bases. Germline V gene sequence: CDR1 LGHNA, CDR2 YNFKEQ. For the CDR3, the DNA is TGTGCCAGCAGCGCAAGATTAGGGAGCCAGTACGAAGAGACCCAGTACTTC. Translating gives CASSARLGSQYEETQYF.

This chain links TRBV19 with TRBJ1-2, with 12 bases aligning to TRBD1. Germline values: CDR1 LNHDA, CDR2 SQIVND (reference sequence). The CDR3 is 16 amino acids. J lost 2 bases, V lost 9 bases, and 10 bases had no gene match. The CDR3 loop reads CASLGDRGLGNYGYTF. The CDR3 DNA is TGTGCCAGCCTGGGGGACAGGGGGCTGGGGAACTATGGCTACACCTTC.

V gene TRBV29-1 combines with J gene TRBJ2-7; D not certain. V was pared by 0 bases and J by 6 bases, with 6 bases between. Germline V lookup: CDR1 SQVTM, CDR2 ANQGSEA. The CDR3 totals 11 residues. CDR3 nucleotide sequence: TGCAGCGTTGAAGAGGGAAGCGAGCAGTACTTC. It encodes CSVEEGSEQYF.

In DNA form, the CDR3 reads TGTGCCAGCAGTTTCCCCGCCAGGGCCAACTATGGCTACACCTTC. It yields the protein CASSFPARANYGYTF. V is TRBV28 and J is TRBJ1-2, with a weak D call TRBD1 (5 bases). V was trimmed by 3 bases and J by 2 bases, leaving 13 bases between them. In germline, CDR1 is MDHEN, CDR2 SYDVKM. This CDR3 contains 15 residues.

J is TRBJ1-2 and V is TRBV28; D ambiguous. Germline CDR1 MDHEN, CDR2 SYDVKM. Trimming removed 2 bases at V and 3 bases at J, with 10 bases between. This CDR3 has 14 amino acids. The CDR3 spells CASSLGLSHYGYTF. CDR3 in DNA: TGTGCCAGCAGTTTAGGTTTGTCACACTATGGCTACACCTTC.

The genes are TRBV7-3 and TRBJ2-3; possibly TRBD2 for D (5 bases). Germline V lookup: CDR1 SGHTA, CDR2 FQGTGA. With 8 bases removed from V and 2 bases from J, the gap between germline ends came to 14 bases. The CDR3 has 14 residues. CDR3 nucleotide sequence: TGTGCCAGCTCTCAAGGGAGAGACACAGATACGCAGTATTTT. This translates into CASSQGRDTDTQYF.

The chain uses TRBV5-6 and TRBJ2-7; possibly TRBD2 for D (6 bases). CDR3 length: 14 residues. V was cut by 1 base and J by 2 bases, with 10 bases left in between. Germline assignment: CDR1 SGHDT and CDR2 YYEEEE. The CDR3, as DNA: TGTGCCAGCAGCTTGTCGGGGGTGACCTACGAGCAGTACTTC. This sequence encodes CASSLSGVTYEQYF.

The V and J genes are TRBV19 and TRBJ1-2; no definite D call. V lost 2 bases, J lost 0 bases, and 13 bases lay in between. CDR1 and CDR2 from the germline V gene are LNHDA and SQIVND (reference sequence). The CDR3 runs to 16 residues. CDR3 in DNA: TGTGCCAGTAGTATACTTATCGGACCCCCTAACTATGGCTACACCTTC. This gives the protein CASSILIGPPNYGYTF.

The chain employs TRBV19 and TRBJ2-1, with a tentative D call TRBD1 (6 bases). The length of the CDR3 is 14 residues. V lost 3 bases, J lost 3 bases, and 9 bases lay in between. Per the germline V gene, CDR1 is LNHDA and CDR2 is SQIVND (reference sequence). The CDR3 loop reads CASSIFRGYNEQFF. In DNA, the CDR3 is TGTGCCAGTAGTATTTTCAGGGGCTACAATGAGCAGTTCTTC.

The rearrangement links TRBV9 to TRBJ2-1, with 8 nucleotides matching TRBD1. V shed 4 bases, J shed 9 bases, and the junction held 6 bases outside the gene matches. Germline V gene sequence: CDR1 SGDLS, CDR2 YYNGEE. This CDR3 comprises 13 residues. The CDR3 DNA follows: TGTGCCAGCAGCATAGGACAGGGATTTGAGCAGTTCTTC. It yields the protein CASSIGQGFEQFF.

The chain links TRBV5-4 to TRBJ1-1, with D unclear. V was trimmed by 5 bases and J by 6 bases, leaving 14 bases between them. The CDR3 covers 13 residues. Germline V CDR1 and CDR2: SGHNT, YYREEE (reference sequence). In DNA form, the CDR3 reads TGTGCCAGCAGGCCCTCTTTGATTGCTGAAGCTTTCTTT. Encoded protein: CASRPSLIAEAFF. Full variable domain (remainder filled in from reference TRBV5-4 and TRBJ1-1): ETGVTQSPTHLIKTRGQQVTLRCSSQSGHNTVSWYQQALGQGPQFIFQYYREEENGRGNFPPRFSGLQFPNYSSELNVNALELDDSALYLCASRPSLIAEAFFGQGTRLTVV.

The rearrangement links TRBV28 to TRBJ2-7; no definite D call. The CDR3 extends over 12 amino acids. V shed 2 bases and J shed 3 bases, with 5 bases lying between them. Per the germline V gene, CDR1 is MDHEN and CDR2 is SYDVKM. The CDR3 DNA sequence: TGTGCCAGCAGTTTACCTTTCTACGAGCAGTACTTC. Its translation: CASSLPFYEQYF.

The chain has TRBV11-2 and TRBJ2-1; D tentatively fits TRBD1 or TRBD2 (6 bases each). The germline V gene has CDR1 SGHAT and CDR2 FQNNGV. The CDR3 contains 19 residues. Trimming removed 5 bases at V and 0 bases at J, with 23 bases between. Written as DNA, the CDR3 is TGTGCCAGCAGCCCGTGGGGGGCCCGCGCGGAATTCTCCTACAATGAGCAGTTCTTC. Amino acids: CASSPWGARAEFSYNEQFF.

V usage is TRBV27 and J usage is TRBJ2-7, with 11 bases fitting TRBD1. The CDR3 totals 15 residues. V trimming: 5 bases; J trimming: 4 bases; junction bases outside the gene matches: 7. Germline V CDR1 and CDR2: MNHEY, SMNVEV (reference sequence). DNA for the CDR3: TGTGCCAGCAGTATCGGACAGGGGGCGCTTTACGAGCAGTACTTC. Translated, it gives CASSIGQGALYEQYF.

This clone came up once. The CDR3 nucleotides read TGTGCCAGCAGTTACGGACAGGGCAGCACCTATGGCTACACCTTC. This gives the protein CASSYGQGSTYGYTF. The chain combines TRBV7-2 with TRBJ1-2; the match to TRBD1 covers 8 bases. The CDR3 is 15 residues long. CDR1 and CDR2 (germline): SGHTA, FQGNSA. V shed 6 bases, J shed 4 bases, and the junction held 10 bases outside the gene matches.

V gene TRBV4-1 combines with J gene TRBJ1-5; 8 positions agree with TRBD1. With 2 bases clipped from V and 8 bases from J, the junction kept 5 bases outside the gene matches. CDR3 size: 14 residues. CDR1 is MGHRA, CDR2 YSYEKL, per germline. For the CDR3, the DNA is TGCGCCAGCAGCCAACGTACAGGGGGTGAGCCCCAGCATTTT. Translating gives CASSQRTGGEPQHF.

V and J are TRBV28 and TRBJ2-2, with 8 bases fitting TRBD2. This CDR3 spans 17 amino acids. After removal of 3 bases from V and 3 bases from J, the junction contained 9 bases not matched to a gene. The germline gives CDR1 MDHEN, CDR2 SYDVKM. CDR3 loop: CASSFSFSGRDTGELFF. The CDR3, as DNA: TGTGCCAGCAGTTTTTCCTTCTCCGGGAGGGACACCGGGGAGCTGTTTTTT.

This clone came up once. V is TRBV7-8 and J is TRBJ1-3; no firm D call. The germline V gene has CDR1 SGHVS and CDR2 FQNEAQ. Trimming left V 3 bases short and J 3 bases short, with 3 bases between. This CDR3 is 12 amino acids long. The CDR3 reads CASSFDGNTIYF. The CDR3 bases are TGTGCCAGCAGCTTTGATGGAAACACCATATATTTT.

V is TRBV7-9 and J is TRBJ2-5, with 8 positions matching TRBD1. Germline CDR1 reads SEHNR; CDR2 reads FQNEAQ (reference sequence). V lost 5 bases and J lost 5; bases outside the gene matches: 7. CDR3 length: 14 amino acids. CDR3 in amino acids: CASSLWTGRETQYF. The CDR3 region has the DNA TGTGCCAGCAGCCTTTGGACAGGGAGGGAGACCCAGTACTTC.

The CDR3 here is CASSFRDRRGYTF. CDR3 DNA sequence: TGTGCCAGCAGCTTCCGGGACAGGAGGGGCTACACCTTC. The genes are TRBV5-4 and TRBJ1-2; 8 nucleotides match TRBD1. Unmatched junction bases numbered 5, after V lost 2 bases and J lost 8 bases. CDR3 length: 13 amino acids. Per germline, CDR1 SGHNT and CDR2 YYREEE (reference sequence).

The chain joins TRBV28 to TRBJ2-7; D is unclear. Looked up from germline, CDR1 is MDHEN and CDR2 is SYDVKM. This CDR3 contains 14 residues. V was pared by 3 bases and J by 1 base, with 10 bases between. The CDR3 loop reads CASSLVYGSYEQYF. DNA for the CDR3: TGTGCCAGCAGTTTGGTGTATGGGTCCTACGAGCAGTACTTC.